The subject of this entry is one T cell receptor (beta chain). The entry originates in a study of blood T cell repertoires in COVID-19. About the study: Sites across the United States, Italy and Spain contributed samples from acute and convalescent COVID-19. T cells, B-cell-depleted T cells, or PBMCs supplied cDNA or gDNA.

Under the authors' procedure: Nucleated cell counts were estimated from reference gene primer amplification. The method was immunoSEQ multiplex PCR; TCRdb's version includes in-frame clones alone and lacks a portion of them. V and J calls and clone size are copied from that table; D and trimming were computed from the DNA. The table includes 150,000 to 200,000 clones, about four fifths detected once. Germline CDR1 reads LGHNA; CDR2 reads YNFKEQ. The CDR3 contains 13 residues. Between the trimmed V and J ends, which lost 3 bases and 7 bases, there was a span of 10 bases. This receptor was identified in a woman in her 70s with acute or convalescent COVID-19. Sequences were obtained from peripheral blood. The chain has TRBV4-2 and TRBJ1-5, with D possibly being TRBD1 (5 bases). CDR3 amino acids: CASSQEQAQPQHF. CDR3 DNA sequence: TGTGCCAGCAGCCAGGAACAGGCACAGCCCCAGCATTTT.